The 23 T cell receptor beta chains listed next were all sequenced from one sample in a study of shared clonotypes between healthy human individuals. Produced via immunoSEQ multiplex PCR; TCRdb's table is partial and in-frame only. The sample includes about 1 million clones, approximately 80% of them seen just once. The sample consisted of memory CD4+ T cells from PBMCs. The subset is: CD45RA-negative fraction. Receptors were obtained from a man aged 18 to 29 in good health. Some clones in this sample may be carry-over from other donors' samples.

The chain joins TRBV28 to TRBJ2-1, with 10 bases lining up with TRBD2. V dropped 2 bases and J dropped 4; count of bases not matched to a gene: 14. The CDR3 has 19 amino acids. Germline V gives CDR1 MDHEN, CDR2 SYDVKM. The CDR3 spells CASSLPRLAGNRGYNEQFF. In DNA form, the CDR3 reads TGTGCCAGCAGTTTACCGAGACTAGCGGGCAATCGGGGTTACAATGAGCAGTTCTTC.

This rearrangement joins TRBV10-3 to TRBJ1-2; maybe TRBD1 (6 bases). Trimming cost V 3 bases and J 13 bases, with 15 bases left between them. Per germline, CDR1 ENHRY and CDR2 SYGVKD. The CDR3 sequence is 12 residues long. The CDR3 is CAISEGQTRLTF. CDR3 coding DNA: TGTGCCATCAGTGAAGGACAGACAAGGCTCACCTTC.

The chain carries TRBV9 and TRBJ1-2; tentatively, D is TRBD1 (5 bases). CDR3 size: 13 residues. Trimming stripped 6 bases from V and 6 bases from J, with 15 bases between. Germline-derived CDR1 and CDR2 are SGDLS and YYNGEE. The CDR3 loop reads CASNDQAGHGYTF. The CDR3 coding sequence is TGTGCCAGCAACGATCAAGCGGGGCATGGCTACACCTTC.

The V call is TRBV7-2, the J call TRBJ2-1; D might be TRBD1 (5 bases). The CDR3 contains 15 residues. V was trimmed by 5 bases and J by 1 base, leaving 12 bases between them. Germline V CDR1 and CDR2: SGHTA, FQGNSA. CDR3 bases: TGTGCCAGCAGCCCTTTAGGGGATTCCTACAATGAGCAGTTCTTC. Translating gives CASSPLGDSYNEQFF.

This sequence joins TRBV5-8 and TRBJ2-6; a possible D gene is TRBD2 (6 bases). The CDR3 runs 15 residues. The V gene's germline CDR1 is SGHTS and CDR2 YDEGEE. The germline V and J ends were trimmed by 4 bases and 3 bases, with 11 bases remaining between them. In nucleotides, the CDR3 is TGTGCCAGCAGCGCGGGACGGAGTGGGGCCAACGTCCTGACTTTC. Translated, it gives CASSAGRSGANVLTF.

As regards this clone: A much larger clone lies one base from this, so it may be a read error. For the CDR3, the DNA is TGCGCCAGCAGCTTGGCCTACGAGCAGTACTTC. It is translated as CASSLAYEQYF. The V gene is TRBV5-1, the J gene TRBJ2-5; D is unresolved. The last part of the DNA fits TRBJ2-7 better; the J call may be wrong. Looked up from germline, CDR1 is SGHRS and CDR2 is YFSETQ. The CDR3 is 11 residues long.

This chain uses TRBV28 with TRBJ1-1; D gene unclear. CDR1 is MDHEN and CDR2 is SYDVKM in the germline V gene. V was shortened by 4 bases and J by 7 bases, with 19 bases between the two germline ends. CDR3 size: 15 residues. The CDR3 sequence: CASSSTLLDGIEAFF. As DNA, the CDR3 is TGTGCCAGCAGTTCTACCTTATTGGATGGGATTGAAGCTTTCTTT.

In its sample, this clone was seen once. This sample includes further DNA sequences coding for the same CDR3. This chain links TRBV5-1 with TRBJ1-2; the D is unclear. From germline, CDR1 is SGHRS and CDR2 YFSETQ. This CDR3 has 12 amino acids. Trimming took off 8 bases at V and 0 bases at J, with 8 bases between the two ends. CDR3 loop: CASAPANYGYTF. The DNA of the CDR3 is TGCGCCAGTGCCCCGGCTAACTATGGCTACACCTTC.

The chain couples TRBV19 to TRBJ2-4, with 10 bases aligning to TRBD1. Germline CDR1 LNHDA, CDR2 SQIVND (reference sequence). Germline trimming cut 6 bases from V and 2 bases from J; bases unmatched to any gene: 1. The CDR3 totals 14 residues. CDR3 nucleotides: TGTGCCAGTAGGGACAGGGGGTCCAAAAACATTCAGTACTTC. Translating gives CASRDRGSKNIQYF. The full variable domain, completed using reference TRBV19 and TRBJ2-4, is DGGITQSPKYLFRKEGQNVTLSCEQNLNHDAMYWYRQDPGQGLRLIYYSQIVNDFQKGDIAEGYSVSREKKESFPLTVTSAQKNPTAFYLCASRDRGSKNIQYFGAGTRLSVL.

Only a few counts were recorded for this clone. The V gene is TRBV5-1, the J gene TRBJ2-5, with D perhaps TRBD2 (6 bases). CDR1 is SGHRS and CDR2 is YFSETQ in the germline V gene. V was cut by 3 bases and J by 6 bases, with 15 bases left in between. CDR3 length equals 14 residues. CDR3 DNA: TGCGCCAGCAGCTCCTCGGACCGGGGGAAGACCCAGTACTTC. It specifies CASSSSDRGKTQYF.

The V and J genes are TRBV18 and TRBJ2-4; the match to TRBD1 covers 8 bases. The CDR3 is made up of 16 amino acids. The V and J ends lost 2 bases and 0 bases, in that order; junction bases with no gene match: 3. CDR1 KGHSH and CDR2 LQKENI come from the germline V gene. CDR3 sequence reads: CASSPDRGLAKNIQYF. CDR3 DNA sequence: TGTGCCAGCTCACCAGACAGGGGTCTAGCCAAAAACATTCAGTACTTC.

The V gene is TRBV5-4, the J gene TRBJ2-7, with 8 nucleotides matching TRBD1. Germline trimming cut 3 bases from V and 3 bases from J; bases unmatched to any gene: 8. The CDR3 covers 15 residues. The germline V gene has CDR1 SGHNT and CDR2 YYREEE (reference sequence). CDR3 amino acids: CASSSGQGPIYEQYF. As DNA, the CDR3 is TGTGCCAGCAGCTCCGGACAGGGTCCCATCTACGAGCAGTACTTC. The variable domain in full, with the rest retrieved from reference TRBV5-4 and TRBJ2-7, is ETGVTQSPTHLIKTRGQQVTLRCSSQSGHNTVSWYQQALGQGPQFIFQYYREEENGRGNFPPRFSGLQFPNYSSELNVNALELDDSALYLCASSSGQGPIYEQYFGPGTRLTVT.

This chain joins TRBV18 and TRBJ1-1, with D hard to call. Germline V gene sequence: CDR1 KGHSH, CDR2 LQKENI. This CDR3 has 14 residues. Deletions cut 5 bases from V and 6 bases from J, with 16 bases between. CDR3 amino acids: CASSSTVPFSEAFF. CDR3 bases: TGTGCCAGCTCATCCACCGTCCCATTCTCTGAAGCTTTCTTT. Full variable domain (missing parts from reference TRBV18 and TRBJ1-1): NAGVMQNPRHLVRRRGQEARLRCSPMKGHSHVYWYRQLPEEGLKFMVYLQKENIIDESGMPKERFSAEFPKEGPSILRIQQVVRGDSAAYFCASSSTVPFSEAFFGQGTRLTVV.

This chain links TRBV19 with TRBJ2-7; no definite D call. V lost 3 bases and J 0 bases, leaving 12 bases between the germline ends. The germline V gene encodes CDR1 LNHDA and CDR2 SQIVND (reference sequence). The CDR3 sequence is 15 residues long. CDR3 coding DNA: TGTGCCAGTAGTATGAATTGGCGGAGCTCCTACGAGCAGTACTTC. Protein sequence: CASSMNWRSSYEQYF.

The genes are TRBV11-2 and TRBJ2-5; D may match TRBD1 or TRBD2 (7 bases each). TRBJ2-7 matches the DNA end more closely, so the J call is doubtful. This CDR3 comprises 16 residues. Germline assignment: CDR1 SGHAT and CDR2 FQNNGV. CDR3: CASSPISRRGGYEQYF. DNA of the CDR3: TGTGCCAGCAGCCCGATATCCCGCAGGGGGGGTTACGAGCAGTACTTC.

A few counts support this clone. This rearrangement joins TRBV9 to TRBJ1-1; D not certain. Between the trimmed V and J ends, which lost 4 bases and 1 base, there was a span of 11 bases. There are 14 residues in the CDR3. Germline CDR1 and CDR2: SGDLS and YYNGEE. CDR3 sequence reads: CASSRVTGNTEAFF. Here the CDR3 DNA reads TGTGCCAGCAGCAGAGTGACGGGGAACACTGAAGCTTTCTTT.

CDR3 sequence (DNA): TGTGCCAGCAGTCTCACGGGACTAGCGGAGCAGTACTTC. Protein sequence: CASSLTGLAEQYF. The rearrangement uses TRBV27 and TRBJ2-7, with 10 nucleotides matching TRBD2. V lost 5 bases and J lost 7; bases outside the gene matches: 5. In germline, CDR1 is MNHEY, CDR2 SMNVEV (reference sequence). CDR3 length: 13 amino acids.

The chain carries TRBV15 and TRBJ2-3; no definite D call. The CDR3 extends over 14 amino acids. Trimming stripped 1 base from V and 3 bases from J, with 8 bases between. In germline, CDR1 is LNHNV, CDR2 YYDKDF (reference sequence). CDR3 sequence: CATSRGTQTDTQYF. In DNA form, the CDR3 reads TGTGCCACCAGCAGAGGGACCCAGACAGATACGCAGTATTTT. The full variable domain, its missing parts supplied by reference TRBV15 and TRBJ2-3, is DAMVIQNPRYQVTQFGKPVTLSCSQTLNHNVMYWYQQKSSQAPKLLFHYYDKDFNNEADTPDNFQSRRPNTSFCFLDIRSPGLGDTAMYLCATSRGTQTDTQYFGPGTRLTVL.

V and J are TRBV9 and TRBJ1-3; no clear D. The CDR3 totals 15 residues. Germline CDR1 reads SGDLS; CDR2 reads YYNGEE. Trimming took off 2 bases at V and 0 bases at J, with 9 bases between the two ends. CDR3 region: CASSVDGVSGNTIYF. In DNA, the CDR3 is TGTGCCAGCAGCGTGGACGGAGTCTCTGGAAACACCATATATTTT.

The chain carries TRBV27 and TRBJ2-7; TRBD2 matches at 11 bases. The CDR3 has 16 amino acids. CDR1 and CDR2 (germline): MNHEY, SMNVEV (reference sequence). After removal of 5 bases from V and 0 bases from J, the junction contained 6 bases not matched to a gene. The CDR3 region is CASSLTSGAFSYEQYF. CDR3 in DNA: TGTGCCAGCAGTCTGACTAGCGGGGCTTTCTCCTACGAGCAGTACTTC.

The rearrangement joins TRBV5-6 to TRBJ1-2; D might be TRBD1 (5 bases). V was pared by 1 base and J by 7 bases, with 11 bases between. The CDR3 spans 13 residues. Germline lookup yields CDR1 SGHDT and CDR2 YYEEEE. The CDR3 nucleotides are TGTGCCAGCAGCTTGTTCGGGGCGGGTGGCTACACCTTC. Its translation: CASSLFGAGGYTF.

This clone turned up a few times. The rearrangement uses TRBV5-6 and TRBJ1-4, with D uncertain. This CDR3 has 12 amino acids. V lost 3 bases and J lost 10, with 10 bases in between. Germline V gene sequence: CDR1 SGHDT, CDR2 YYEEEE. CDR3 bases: TGTGCCAGCAGCTCAAAGAGTGGAAAACTGTTTTTT. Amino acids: CASSSKSGKLFF. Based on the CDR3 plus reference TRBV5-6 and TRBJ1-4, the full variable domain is DAGVTQSPTHLIKTRGQQVTLRCSPKSGHDTVSWYQQALGQGPQFIFQYYEEEERQRGNFPDRFSGHQFPNYSSELNVNALLLGDSALYLCASSSKSGKLFFGSGTQLSVL.

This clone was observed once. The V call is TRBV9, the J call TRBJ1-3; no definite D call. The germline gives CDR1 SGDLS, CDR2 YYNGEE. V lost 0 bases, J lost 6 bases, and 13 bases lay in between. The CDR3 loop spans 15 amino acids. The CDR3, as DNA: TGTGCCAGCAGCGTAGCACAAGGGCGACCAAACACCATATATTTT. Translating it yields CASSVAQGRPNTIYF.